This T cell receptor beta chain was obtained from a study of vaccination effects on CD4 cells after COVID-19. Study-level results: Recruitment yielded few convalescent patients, and the study had no early post-infection timepoints.

Prior to sequencing, the ViraFEST assay stimulated PBMC with viral peptide pools, which expanded the antigen-specific CD4+ T cells. Upon completion of about eleven days in culture, CD4+ T cells were isolated. Absence of prior SARS-CoV-2 infection characterized the vaccine recipients, who showed negative nucleocapsid antibodies. PBMC cultures contained about 2 million cells per well, 7.5 to 10 IU/ml IL-2 and roughly 9.5 ug/ml peptides. Half-medium replacement with IL-2 medium occurred on days 3 and 7. Clones were sequenced by immunoSEQ multiplex PCR, and TCRdb holds only the in-frame ones, with some missing. The sample carries about 73,000 clones, about 70% recorded once. Germline CDR1 and CDR2: SNHLY and FYNNEI. V was trimmed by 6 bases and J by 5 bases, leaving 14 bases between them. This CDR3 comprises 15 residues. Of note for this clone: The antigen remains undetermined.

This TCR derives from a human donor who received a COVID-19 vaccine. V is TRBV2 and J is TRBJ1-6; D perhaps matches TRBD1 (5 bases). The sample was CD4+ T cells from PBMCs cultured with HCoV-NL63 spike peptides, taken before COVID-19 vaccination. The CDR3 sequence: CASRALTVNNSPLHF. The CDR3 region has the DNA TGTGCCAGCAGGGCCCTGACAGTCAATAATTCACCCCTCCACTTT.